The TCR beta chain described here comes from a study of tumor and adjacent non-tumor tissue in lung cancer. Overall study results and limits: Significantly higher TCR diversity was found in tumor than normal lung. Tumor TCR diversity, when higher, was linked to shorter survival.

RNA was extracted from bulk tissue without any cell sorting. This non-tumor lung sample came from over 3 cm beyond the tumor edge. Newly diagnosed lung cancer patients had thoracic surgery in China, August–late 2014, without prior chemotherapy. This CDR3 has 15 amino acids. Germline lookup yields CDR1 LGHNA and CDR2 YNFKEQ. The library came from three nested PCR rounds adapted from ARM-PCR protocols. TCRdb re-analysed the multiplex PCR reads in MiXCR, keeping a single row per CDR3 protein. The sample holds about 77,000 distinct CDR3 sequences; over 65% are singletons and the top ten take around 38%. With respect to this clonotype: As yet, its antigen is unknown.

The specimen was distant non-tumor lung tissue. The sequence derives from a man between 65 and 85 years old with non-small cell lung cancer. The rearrangement links TRBV4-2 to TRBJ1-6, with D uncertain. The CDR3 nucleotides are TGTACCATCAGCCGGTCGACCCTCGGTAATTCACCCCTCCACTTT. This sequence encodes CTISRSTLGNSPLHF.